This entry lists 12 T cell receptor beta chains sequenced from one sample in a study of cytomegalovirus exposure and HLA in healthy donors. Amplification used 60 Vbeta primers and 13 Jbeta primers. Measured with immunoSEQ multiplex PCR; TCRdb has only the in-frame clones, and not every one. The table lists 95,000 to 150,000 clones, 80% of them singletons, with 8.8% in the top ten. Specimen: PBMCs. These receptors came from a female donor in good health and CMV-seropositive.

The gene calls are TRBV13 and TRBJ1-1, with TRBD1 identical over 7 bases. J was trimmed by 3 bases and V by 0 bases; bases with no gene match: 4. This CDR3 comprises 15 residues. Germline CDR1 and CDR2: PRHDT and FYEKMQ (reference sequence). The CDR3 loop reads CASSLGPDRHTEAFF. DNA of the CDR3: TGTGCCAGCAGCTTAGGCCCGGACAGGCACACTGAAGCTTTCTTT.

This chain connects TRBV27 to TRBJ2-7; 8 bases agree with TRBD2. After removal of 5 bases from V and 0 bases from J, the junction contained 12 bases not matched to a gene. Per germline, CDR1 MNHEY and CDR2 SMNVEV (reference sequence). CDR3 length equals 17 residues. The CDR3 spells CASSLLPGGGSSYEQYF. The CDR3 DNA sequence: TGTGCCAGCAGTCTCCTCCCCGGCGGGGGGAGCTCCTACGAGCAGTACTTC.

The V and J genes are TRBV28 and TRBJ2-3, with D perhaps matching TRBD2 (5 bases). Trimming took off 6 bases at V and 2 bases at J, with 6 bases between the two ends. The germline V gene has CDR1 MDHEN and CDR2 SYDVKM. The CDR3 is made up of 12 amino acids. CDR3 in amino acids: CASRRVTDTQYF. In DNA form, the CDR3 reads TGTGCCAGCAGGAGGGTCACAGATACGCAGTATTTT.

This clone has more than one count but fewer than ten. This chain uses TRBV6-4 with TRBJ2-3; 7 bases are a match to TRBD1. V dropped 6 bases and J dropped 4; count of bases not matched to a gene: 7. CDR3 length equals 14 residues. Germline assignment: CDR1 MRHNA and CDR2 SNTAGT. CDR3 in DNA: TGTGCCAGCAGCCCGGGACAGCGAGCAGATACGCAGTATTTT. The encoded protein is CASSPGQRADTQYF.

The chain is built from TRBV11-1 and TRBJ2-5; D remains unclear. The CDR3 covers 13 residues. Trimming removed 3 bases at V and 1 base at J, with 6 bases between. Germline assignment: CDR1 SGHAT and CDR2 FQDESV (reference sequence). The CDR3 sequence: CASSFSPQETQYF. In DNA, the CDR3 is TGTGCCAGCAGCTTCTCCCCCCAAGAGACCCAGTACTTC.

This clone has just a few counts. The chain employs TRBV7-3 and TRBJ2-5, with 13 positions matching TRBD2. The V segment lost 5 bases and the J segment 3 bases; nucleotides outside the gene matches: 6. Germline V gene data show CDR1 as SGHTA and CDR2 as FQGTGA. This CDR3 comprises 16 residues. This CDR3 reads CASSPGLAGVKETQYF. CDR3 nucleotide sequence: TGTGCCAGCAGCCCCGGACTAGCGGGGGTTAAAGAGACCCAGTACTTC.

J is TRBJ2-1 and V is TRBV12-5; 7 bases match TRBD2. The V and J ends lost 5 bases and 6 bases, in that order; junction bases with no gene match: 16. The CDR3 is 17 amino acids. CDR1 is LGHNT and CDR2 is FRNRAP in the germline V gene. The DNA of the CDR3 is TGTGCTAGTGGTCCCCCTGGGGGGGGTACTGTGGTCAATGAGCAGTTCTTC. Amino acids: CASGPPGGGTVVNEQFF.

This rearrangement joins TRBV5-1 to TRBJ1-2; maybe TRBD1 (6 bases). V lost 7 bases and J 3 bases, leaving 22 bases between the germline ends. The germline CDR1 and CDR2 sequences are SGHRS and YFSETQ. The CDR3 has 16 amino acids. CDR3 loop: CASAMAGESLDYGYTF. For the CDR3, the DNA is TGCGCCAGCGCTATGGCAGGGGAATCATTGGACTATGGCTACACCTTC.

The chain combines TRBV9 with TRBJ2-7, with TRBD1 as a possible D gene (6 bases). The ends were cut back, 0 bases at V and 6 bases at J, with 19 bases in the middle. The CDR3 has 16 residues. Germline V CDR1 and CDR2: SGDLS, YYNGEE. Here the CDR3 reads CASSVESGAPRGEQYF. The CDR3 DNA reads TGTGCCAGCAGCGTAGAGTCAGGGGCCCCACGGGGCGAGCAGTACTTC.

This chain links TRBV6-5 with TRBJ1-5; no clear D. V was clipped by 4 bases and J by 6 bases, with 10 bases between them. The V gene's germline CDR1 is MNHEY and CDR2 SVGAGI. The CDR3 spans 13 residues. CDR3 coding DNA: TGTGCCAGCAGTTCTGGCGGGTCTCAGCCCCAGCATTTT. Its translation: CASSSGGSQPQHF.

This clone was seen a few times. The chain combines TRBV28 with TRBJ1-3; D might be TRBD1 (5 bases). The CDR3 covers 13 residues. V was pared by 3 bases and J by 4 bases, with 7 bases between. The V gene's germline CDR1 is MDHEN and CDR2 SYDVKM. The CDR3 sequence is CASSLGQGNTIYF. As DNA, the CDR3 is TGTGCCAGCAGTTTGGGGCAAGGAAACACCATATATTTT.

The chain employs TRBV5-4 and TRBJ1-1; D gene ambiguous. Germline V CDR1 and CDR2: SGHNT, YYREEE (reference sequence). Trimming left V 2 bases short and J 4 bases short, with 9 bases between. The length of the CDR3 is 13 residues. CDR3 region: CASSFSGVTEAFF. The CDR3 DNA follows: TGTGCCAGCAGCTTCTCCGGGGTCACTGAAGCTTTCTTT.